This is a list of T cell receptor beta chains from one sample in a study of CD8 T cells in ankylosing spondylitis. TCRdb re-called the 5' RACE reads with MiXCR, one entry per CDR3 protein. The table has about 450,000 distinct CDR3 sequences, 25% to 30% seen once. Sequenced: blood, either unsorted or a sorted T cell fraction (not recorded which). The receptor source for this set is a male donor with ankylosing spondylitis. The CDR3 runs from the conserved cysteine through the conserved F or W. The order of the fields is V gene, J gene, clone size, CDR3 protein. Only part of the rows carry a size: once, few, many, or a class if the clone is expanded.

TRBV27,TRBJ2-1,.,CASTDISPGLASKFPWNEQFF
TRBV27,TRBJ1-4,.,CASSSGQGPTNEKLFF
TRBV20-1,TRBJ2-4,many,CSARDSPTIGKNIQYF
TRBV3-1,TRBJ2-3,.,CASSPTTGSADTQYF
TRBV6-2/TRBV6-3,TRBJ2-2,few,CASSKTSSNTGELFF
TRBV20-1,TRBJ1-1,.,CSARDPGLGGTEAFF
TRBV12-3/TRBV12-4,TRBJ2-2,.,CASIYSGPNTGELFF
TRBV6-1,TRBJ2-1,.,CASSEGAGGYEQFF
TRBV20-1,TRBJ2-5,once,CSARRMSGSVETQYF
TRBV18,TRBJ1-2,.,CASSPSQALDYTF